A selection of T cell receptor beta chains follows, all from one sample in a study of blood T cells in healthy people across ages. A single record per CDR3 protein comes from TCRdb applying MiXCR to the 5' RACE reads. The table lists hundreds of thousands of distinct CDR3 sequences, 55% to 70% of them singletons. The sequenced material came from blood. The receptors shown here come from a man aged 25-40 years in good health. The CDR3 runs from the conserved cysteine through the conserved F or W. Each record gives: V gene, clone size, CDR3 length, J gene, D gene, CDR3 DNA, CDR3 protein. D genes are given only for firm matches. Size is stated for part of the rows, as once, few or many counts, or as a class when the clone is expanded.

v_call: TRBV18; clone_size: NA; cdr3_length: 15; j_call: TRBJ2-7; d_call: NA; cdr3_nt: TGTGCCAACTCCAGGCCTCAGGGCAACCCCTACGAGCAGTACTTC; cdr3_aa: CANSRPQGNPYEQYF
v_call: TRBV11-2; clone_size: NA; cdr3_length: 13; j_call: TRBJ2-1; d_call: NA; cdr3_nt: TGTGCCAGCAACTTAAATGCGGTCAATGAGCAGTTCTTC; cdr3_aa: CASNLNAVNEQFF
v_call: TRBV7-9; clone_size: NA; cdr3_length: 16; j_call: TRBJ1-2; d_call: NA; cdr3_nt: TGTGCCAGCAGCTGGGCTACCGGGACGGCAGCCTATGGCTACACCTTC; cdr3_aa: CASSWATGTAAYGYTF
v_call: TRBV29-1; clone_size: NA; cdr3_length: 14; j_call: TRBJ2-5; d_call: TRBD2; cdr3_nt: TGCAGCGTTGACGTGGCTAGCGGGGGGGAGACCCAGTACTTC; cdr3_aa: CSVDVASGGETQYF
v_call: TRBV29-1; clone_size: many; cdr3_length: 10; j_call: TRBJ2-1; d_call: NA; cdr3_nt: TGCAGCGCGGGCGGCAATGAGCAGTTCTTC; cdr3_aa: CSAGGNEQFF
v_call: TRBV5-1; clone_size: NA; cdr3_length: 16; j_call: TRBJ1-2; d_call: NA; cdr3_nt: TGCGCCAGCAGCTCACTCACCGGGACTCCCAGCGGAGGCTACACCTTC; cdr3_aa: CASSSLTGTPSGGYTF
v_call: TRBV2; clone_size: once; cdr3_length: 14; j_call: TRBJ2-4; d_call: NA; cdr3_nt: TGTGCCATCGACGACCGCCGGGCCACGTACATTCAGTACTTC; cdr3_aa: CAIDDRRATYIQYF
v_call: TRBV7-8; clone_size: NA; cdr3_length: 16; j_call: TRBJ2-1; d_call: TRBD2; cdr3_nt: TGTGCCAGCAGCTCAAGCCCCGGGACTAGGTACAATGAGCAGTTCTTC; cdr3_aa: CASSSSPGTRYNEQFF
v_call: TRBV20-1; clone_size: NA; cdr3_length: 14; j_call: TRBJ2-3; d_call: TRBD2; cdr3_nt: TGCAGTGCGATGATAGCGGGAACCACAGATACGCAGTATTTT; cdr3_aa: CSAMIAGTTDTQYF
v_call: TRBV7-9; clone_size: NA; cdr3_length: 14; j_call: TRBJ2-7; d_call: TRBD1; cdr3_nt: TGTGCCAGCAGTTCCTGGACAGGGACGGAAGAGCAGTACTTC; cdr3_aa: CASSSWTGTEEQYF
v_call: TRBV7-2; clone_size: once; cdr3_length: 13; j_call: TRBJ2-7; d_call: NA; cdr3_nt: TGTGCCAGCAGAGGCGGACACTCCTACGAGCAGTACTTC; cdr3_aa: CASRGGHSYEQYF
v_call: TRBV6-2/TRBV6-3; clone_size: NA; cdr3_length: 15; j_call: TRBJ1-1; d_call: NA; cdr3_nt: TGTGCCAGCAGTTACAGGGCAGAGAAAAGCACTGAAGCTTTCTTT; cdr3_aa: CASSYRAEKSTEAFF
v_call: TRBV7-2; clone_size: NA; cdr3_length: 15; j_call: TRBJ2-7; d_call: TRBD2; cdr3_nt: TGTGCCGGCAGAAACCCCGGGACTAGCGGGAACCCGCAGTACTTC; cdr3_aa: CAGRNPGTSGNPQYF
v_call: TRBV27; clone_size: NA; cdr3_length: 10; j_call: TRBJ2-1; d_call: NA; cdr3_nt: TGTGCCAGCATCGGGCATGAGCAGTTCTTC; cdr3_aa: CASIGHEQFF
v_call: TRBV3-1; clone_size: once; cdr3_length: 13; j_call: TRBJ1-4; d_call: TRBD1; cdr3_nt: TGTGCCAGCAGGGGGACAGGCCGTGAAAAACTGTTTTTT; cdr3_aa: CASRGTGREKLFF
v_call: TRBV11-3; clone_size: NA; cdr3_length: 13; j_call: TRBJ2-1; d_call: TRBD1; cdr3_nt: TGTGCCAGCGGTTGGGACAGATACAATGAGCAGTTCTTC; cdr3_aa: CASGWDRYNEQFF
v_call: TRBV30; clone_size: NA; cdr3_length: 12; j_call: TRBJ2-1; d_call: TRBD2; cdr3_nt: TGTGCCTGGAAGTTTGTGGGGGGGGAGCAGTTCTTC; cdr3_aa: CAWKFVGGEQFF
v_call: TRBV29-1; clone_size: NA; cdr3_length: 12; j_call: TRBJ2-1; d_call: NA; cdr3_nt: TGCAGCGTTGAGGGCCTCAACAATGAGCAGTTCTTC; cdr3_aa: CSVEGLNNEQFF
v_call: TRBV25-1; clone_size: NA; cdr3_length: 17; j_call: TRBJ2-1; d_call: NA; cdr3_nt: TGTGCCAGCAGTGAAACTGGCAGGGGTAGGGTCTACAATGAGCAGTTCTTC; cdr3_aa: CASSETGRGRVYNEQFF
v_call: TRBV7-2; clone_size: NA; cdr3_length: 16; j_call: TRBJ2-3; d_call: TRBD1; cdr3_nt: TGTGCCAGCAGCGAGGGGACAGCCGCCTGGACAGATACGCAGTATTTT; cdr3_aa: CASSEGTAAWTDTQYF
v_call: TRBV2; clone_size: NA; cdr3_length: 14; j_call: TRBJ2-1; d_call: NA; cdr3_nt: TGTGCCAGCAACCCGGGGAGCTCCTACAATGAGCAGTTCTTC; cdr3_aa: CASNPGSSYNEQFF
v_call: TRBV10-3; clone_size: few; cdr3_length: 15; j_call: TRBJ2-3; d_call: NA; cdr3_nt: TGTGCCATCAGTGAGTCCCGGACCCGATTGGATACGCAGTATTTT; cdr3_aa: CAISESRTRLDTQYF
v_call: TRBV6-6; clone_size: NA; cdr3_length: 15; j_call: TRBJ1-1; d_call: TRBD1; cdr3_nt: TGTGCCAGCAGGGAGTCGGGACAGGTGAACACTGAAGCTTTCTTT; cdr3_aa: CASRESGQVNTEAFF
v_call: TRBV10-3; clone_size: many; cdr3_length: 15; j_call: TRBJ2-5; d_call: NA; cdr3_nt: TGTGCCATCAGTGATTCCAACAGACAAGAAGAGACCCAGTACTTC; cdr3_aa: CAISDSNRQEETQYF
v_call: TRBV11-1; clone_size: NA; cdr3_length: 12; j_call: TRBJ2-7; d_call: NA; cdr3_nt: TGTGCCAGCAGCGAAACACCCTACGAGCAGTACTTC; cdr3_aa: CASSETPYEQYF
v_call: TRBV29-1; clone_size: NA; cdr3_length: 12; j_call: TRBJ2-1; d_call: NA; cdr3_nt: TGCAGCGCCAGGGCCAATCTGGATGAGCAGTTCTTC; cdr3_aa: CSARANLDEQFF
v_call: TRBV7-8; clone_size: NA; cdr3_length: 15; j_call: TRBJ2-1; d_call: NA; cdr3_nt: TGTGCCAGCAGCAACAGGGCTGTGAGCGACAATGAGCAGTTCTTC; cdr3_aa: CASSNRAVSDNEQFF
v_call: TRBV20-1; clone_size: once; cdr3_length: 15; j_call: TRBJ2-1; d_call: TRBD2; cdr3_nt: TGCAGTGCATGCCCCACTAGCGGGAGGGTTTATGAGCAGTTCTTC; cdr3_aa: CSACPTSGRVYEQFF
v_call: TRBV12-3/TRBV12-4; clone_size: once; cdr3_length: 15; j_call: TRBJ1-2; d_call: TRBD1; cdr3_nt: TGTGCCAGCAGTTCCTTAGGGGGCTGGAACTATGGCTACACCTTC; cdr3_aa: CASSSLGGWNYGYTF
v_call: TRBV4-2; clone_size: NA; cdr3_length: 15; j_call: TRBJ2-7; d_call: NA; cdr3_nt: TGTGCCAGCAGCCAAGGAAGGGGCGGCGAGTACGAGCAGTACTTC; cdr3_aa: CASSQGRGGEYEQYF
v_call: TRBV4-3; clone_size: NA; cdr3_length: 14; j_call: TRBJ2-7; d_call: NA; cdr3_nt: TGCGCCAGCAGCCAAGAGGGTCGCGGGTACGAGCAGTACTTC; cdr3_aa: CASSQEGRGYEQYF
v_call: TRBV12-3/TRBV12-4; clone_size: NA; cdr3_length: 15; j_call: TRBJ2-2; d_call: NA; cdr3_nt: TGTGCCAGCAGCGGCCTCGCCCCGCACACCGGGGAGCTGTTTTTT; cdr3_aa: CASSGLAPHTGELFF
v_call: TRBV6-6; clone_size: NA; cdr3_length: 17; j_call: TRBJ2-4; d_call: TRBD1; cdr3_nt: TGTGCCAGCAGTTACAATCTAGGACAGGGACAGAAAAACATTCAGTACTTC; cdr3_aa: CASSYNLGQGQKNIQYF
v_call: TRBV28; clone_size: NA; cdr3_length: 13; j_call: TRBJ1-2; d_call: NA; cdr3_nt: TGTGCCAGCAGTGTAATCAGGTTCTATGGCTACACCTTC; cdr3_aa: CASSVIRFYGYTF
v_call: TRBV5-5; clone_size: NA; cdr3_length: 16; j_call: TRBJ2-1; d_call: NA; cdr3_nt: TGTGCCAGCAGCTTCCAGGCCCAGATGGCCTACAATGAGCAGTTCTTC; cdr3_aa: CASSFQAQMAYNEQFF
v_call: TRBV5-7; clone_size: NA; cdr3_length: 16; j_call: TRBJ2-5; d_call: NA; cdr3_nt: TGTGCCAGCAGCTTGGGGAGGGGAAGTGTCCGGGGGACCCAGTACTTC; cdr3_aa: CASSLGRGSVRGTQYF
v_call: TRBV10-3; clone_size: few; cdr3_length: 13; j_call: TRBJ2-3; d_call: NA; cdr3_nt: TGTGCCATCAGTGCATCTAGGGAAGATACGCAGTATTTT; cdr3_aa: CAISASREDTQYF
v_call: TRBV3-1; clone_size: NA; cdr3_length: 13; j_call: TRBJ1-1; d_call: NA; cdr3_nt: TGTGCCAGCAGCCAATCCTTCGGCAGACCAGCTTTCTTT; cdr3_aa: CASSQSFGRPAFF
v_call: TRBV4-1; clone_size: NA; cdr3_length: 18; j_call: TRBJ2-5; d_call: TRBD2; cdr3_nt: TGCGCCAGCAGCCAAGGTTGGTCTAGCGGGGCGGCGGTAGAGACCCAGTACTTC; cdr3_aa: CASSQGWSSGAAVETQYF
v_call: TRBV7-2; clone_size: NA; cdr3_length: 16; j_call: TRBJ2-3; d_call: NA; cdr3_nt: TGTGCCAGCAGCTTAAGGGACGACGTGGCCACAGATACGCAGTATTTT; cdr3_aa: CASSLRDDVATDTQYF
v_call: TRBV5-1; clone_size: few; cdr3_length: 14; j_call: TRBJ1-4; d_call: NA; cdr3_nt: TGCGCCAGCAGCTTCTCGACAGAGAGTGAAAAACTGTTTTTT; cdr3_aa: CASSFSTESEKLFF